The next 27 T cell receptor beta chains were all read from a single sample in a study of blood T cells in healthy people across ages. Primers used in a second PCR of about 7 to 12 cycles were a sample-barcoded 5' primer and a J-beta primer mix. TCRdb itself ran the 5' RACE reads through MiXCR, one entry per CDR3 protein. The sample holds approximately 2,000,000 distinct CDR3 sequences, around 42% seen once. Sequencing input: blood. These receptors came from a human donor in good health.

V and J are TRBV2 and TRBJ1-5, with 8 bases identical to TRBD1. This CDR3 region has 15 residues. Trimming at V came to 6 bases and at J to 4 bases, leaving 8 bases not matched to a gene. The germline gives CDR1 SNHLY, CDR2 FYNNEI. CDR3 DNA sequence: TGTGCCAGCAGCCCAGACAGGGGTCAAAATCAGCCCCAGCATTTT. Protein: CASSPDRGQNQPQHF.

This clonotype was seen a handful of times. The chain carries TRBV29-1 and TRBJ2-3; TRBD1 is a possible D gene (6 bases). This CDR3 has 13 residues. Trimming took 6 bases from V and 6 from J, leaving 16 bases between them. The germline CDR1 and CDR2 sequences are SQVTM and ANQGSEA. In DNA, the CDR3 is TGCAGCGTCGAAACACAGGGCGGCGATACGCAGTATTTT. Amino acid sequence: CSVETQGGDTQYF.

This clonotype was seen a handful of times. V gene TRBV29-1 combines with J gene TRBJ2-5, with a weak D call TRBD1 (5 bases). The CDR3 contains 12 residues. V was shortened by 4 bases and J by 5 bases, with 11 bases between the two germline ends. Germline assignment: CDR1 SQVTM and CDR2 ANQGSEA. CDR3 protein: CSVARVQETQYF. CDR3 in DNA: TGCAGCGTTGCCAGGGTACAGGAGACCCAGTACTTC.

The CDR3 sequence: CASSFGGQGTGELFF. The CDR3 DNA is TGTGCCAGCAGCTTCGGGGGTCAAGGCACCGGGGAGCTGTTTTTT. The chain joins TRBV7-2 to TRBJ2-2; a possible D gene is TRBD2 (6 bases). The V gene's germline CDR1 is SGHTA and CDR2 FQGNSA. Trimming pared 3 bases from V and 4 bases from J, leaving 12 bases between. The CDR3 runs to 15 residues.

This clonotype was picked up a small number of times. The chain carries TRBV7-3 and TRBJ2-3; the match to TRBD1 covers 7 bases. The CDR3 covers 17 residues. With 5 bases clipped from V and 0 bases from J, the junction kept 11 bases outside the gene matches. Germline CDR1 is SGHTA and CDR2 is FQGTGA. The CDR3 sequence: CASSPRDSATSTDTQYF. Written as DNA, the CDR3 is TGTGCCAGCAGCCCCCGGGACAGCGCAACTAGCACAGATACGCAGTATTTT.

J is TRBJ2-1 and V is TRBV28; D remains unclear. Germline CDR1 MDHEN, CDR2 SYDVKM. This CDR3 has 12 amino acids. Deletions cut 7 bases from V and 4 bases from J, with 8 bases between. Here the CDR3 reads CASTSKYNEQFF. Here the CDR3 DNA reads TGTGCCAGCACCTCAAAGTACAATGAGCAGTTCTTC.

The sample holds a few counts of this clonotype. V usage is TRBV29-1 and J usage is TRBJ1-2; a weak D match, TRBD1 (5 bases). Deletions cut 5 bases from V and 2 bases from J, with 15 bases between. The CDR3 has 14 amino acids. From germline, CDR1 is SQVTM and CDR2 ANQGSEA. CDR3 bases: TGCAGCGTTCCCCCGTTAGACAGCAACTATGGCTACACCTTC. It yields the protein CSVPPLDSNYGYTF.

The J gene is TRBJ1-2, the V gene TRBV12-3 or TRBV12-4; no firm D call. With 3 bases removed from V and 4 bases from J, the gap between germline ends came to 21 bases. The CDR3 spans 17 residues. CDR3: CASSFIFGVRSLYGYTF. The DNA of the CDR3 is TGTGCCAGCAGTTTCATATTCGGCGTCCGTTCCCTCTATGGCTACACCTTC.

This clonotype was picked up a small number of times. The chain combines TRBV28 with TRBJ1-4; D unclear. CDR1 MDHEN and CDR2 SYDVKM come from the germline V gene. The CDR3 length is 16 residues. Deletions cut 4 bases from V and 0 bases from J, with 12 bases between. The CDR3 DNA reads TGTGCCAGCAGTTCGTACCGGGAGGCAACTAATGAAAAACTGTTTTTT. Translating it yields CASSSYREATNEKLFF.

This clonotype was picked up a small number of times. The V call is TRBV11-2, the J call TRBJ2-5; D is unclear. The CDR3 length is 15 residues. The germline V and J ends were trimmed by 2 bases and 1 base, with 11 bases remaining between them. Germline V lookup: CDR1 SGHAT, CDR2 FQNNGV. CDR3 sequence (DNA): TGTGCCAGCAGCTTATCGAGTGGACCCCAAGAGACCCAGTACTTC. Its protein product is CASSLSSGPQETQYF.

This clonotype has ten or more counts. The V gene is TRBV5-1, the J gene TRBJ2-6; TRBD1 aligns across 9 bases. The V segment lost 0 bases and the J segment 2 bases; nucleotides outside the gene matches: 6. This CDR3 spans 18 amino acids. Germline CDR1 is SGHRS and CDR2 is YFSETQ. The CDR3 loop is CASSLALDRGTGANVLTF. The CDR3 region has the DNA TGCGCCAGCAGCTTGGCCTTGGACAGGGGCACTGGGGCCAACGTCCTGACTTTC.

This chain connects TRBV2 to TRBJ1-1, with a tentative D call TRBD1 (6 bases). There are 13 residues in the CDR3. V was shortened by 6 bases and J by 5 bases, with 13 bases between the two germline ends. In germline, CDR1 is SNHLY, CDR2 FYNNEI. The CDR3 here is CASRPQGHTEAFF. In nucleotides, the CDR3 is TGTGCCAGCAGGCCACAGGGACATACTGAAGCTTTCTTT.

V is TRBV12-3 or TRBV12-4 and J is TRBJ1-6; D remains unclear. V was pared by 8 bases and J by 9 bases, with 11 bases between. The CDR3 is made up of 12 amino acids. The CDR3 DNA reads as TGTGCCAGCGGTTACGGGAGTTCACCCCTCCACTTT. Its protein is CASGYGSSPLHF.

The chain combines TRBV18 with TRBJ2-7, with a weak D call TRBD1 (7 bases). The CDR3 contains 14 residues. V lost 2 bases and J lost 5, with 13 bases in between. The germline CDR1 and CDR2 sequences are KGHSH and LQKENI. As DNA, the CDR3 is TGTGCCAGCTCACCATTGGAGGGGGCCCACGAGCAGTACTTC. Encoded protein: CASSPLEGAHEQYF.

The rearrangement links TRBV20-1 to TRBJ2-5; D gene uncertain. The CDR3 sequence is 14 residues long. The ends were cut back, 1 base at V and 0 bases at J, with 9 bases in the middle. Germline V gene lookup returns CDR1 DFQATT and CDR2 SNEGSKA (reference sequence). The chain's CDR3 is CSARGSWDQETQYF. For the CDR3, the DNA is TGCAGTGCTAGAGGTTCTTGGGACCAAGAGACCCAGTACTTC.

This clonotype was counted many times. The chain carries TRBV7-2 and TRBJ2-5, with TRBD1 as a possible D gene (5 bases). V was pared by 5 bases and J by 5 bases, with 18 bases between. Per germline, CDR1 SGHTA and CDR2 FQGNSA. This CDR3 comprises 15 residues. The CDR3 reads CASSRVPTAIETQYF. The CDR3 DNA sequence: TGTGCCAGCAGCCGAGTCCCGACAGCAATTGAGACCCAGTACTTC.

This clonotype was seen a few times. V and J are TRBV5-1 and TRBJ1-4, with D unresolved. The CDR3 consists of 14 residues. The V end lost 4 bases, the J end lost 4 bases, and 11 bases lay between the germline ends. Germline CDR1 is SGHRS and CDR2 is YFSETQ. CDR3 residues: CASSPSRHNEKLFF. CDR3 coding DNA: TGCGCCAGCAGCCCGAGCAGGCATAATGAAAAACTGTTTTTT.

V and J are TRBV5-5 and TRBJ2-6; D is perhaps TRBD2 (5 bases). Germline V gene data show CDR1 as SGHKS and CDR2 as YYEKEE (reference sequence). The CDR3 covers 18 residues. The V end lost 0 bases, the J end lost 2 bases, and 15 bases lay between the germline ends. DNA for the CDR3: TGTGCCAGCAGCTTGGTTTGGAGGACGAACCCTGGGGCCAACGTCCTGACTTTC. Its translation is CASSLVWRTNPGANVLTF.

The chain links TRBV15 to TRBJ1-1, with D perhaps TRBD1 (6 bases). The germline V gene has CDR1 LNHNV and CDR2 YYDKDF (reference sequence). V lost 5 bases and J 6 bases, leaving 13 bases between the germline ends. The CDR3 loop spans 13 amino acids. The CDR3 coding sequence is TGTGCCACCAGCGGACTAAGGGGGTCTGAAGCTTTCTTT. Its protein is CATSGLRGSEAFF. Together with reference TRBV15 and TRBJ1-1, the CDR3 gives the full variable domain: DAMVIQNPRYQVTQFGKPVTLSCSQTLNHNVMYWYQQKSSQAPKLLFHYYDKDFNNEADTPDNFQSRRPNTSFCFLDIRSPGLGDTAMYLCATSGLRGSEAFFGQGTRLTVV.

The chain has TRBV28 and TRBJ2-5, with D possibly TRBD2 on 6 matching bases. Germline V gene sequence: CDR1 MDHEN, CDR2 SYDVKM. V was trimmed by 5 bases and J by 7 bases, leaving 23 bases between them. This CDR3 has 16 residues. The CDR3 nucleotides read TGTGCCAGCAGTCCGTCTTGGACTCTCCGGGGGAGGACCCAGTACTTC. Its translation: CASSPSWTLRGRTQYF. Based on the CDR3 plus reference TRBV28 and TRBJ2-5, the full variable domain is DVKVTQSSRYLVKRTGEKVFLECVQDMDHENMFWYRQDPGLGLRLIYFSYDVKMKEKGDIPEGYSVSREKKERFSLILESASTNQTSMYLCASSPSWTLRGRTQYFGPGTRLLVL.

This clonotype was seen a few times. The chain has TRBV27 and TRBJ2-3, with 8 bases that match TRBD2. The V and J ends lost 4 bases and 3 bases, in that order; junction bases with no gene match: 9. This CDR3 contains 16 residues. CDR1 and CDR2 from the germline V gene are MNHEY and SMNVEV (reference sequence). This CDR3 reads CASSSPGLGVTDTQYF. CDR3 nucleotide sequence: TGTGCCAGCAGTTCTCCGGGACTAGGGGTGACAGATACGCAGTATTTT.

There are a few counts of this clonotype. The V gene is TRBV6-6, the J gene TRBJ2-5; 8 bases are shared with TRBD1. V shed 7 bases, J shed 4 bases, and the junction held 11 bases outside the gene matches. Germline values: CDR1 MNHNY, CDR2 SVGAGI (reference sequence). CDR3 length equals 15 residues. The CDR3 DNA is TGTGCCAGCATCAACCTCGACAGGGGCCGAGAGACCCAGTACTTC. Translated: CASINLDRGRETQYF.

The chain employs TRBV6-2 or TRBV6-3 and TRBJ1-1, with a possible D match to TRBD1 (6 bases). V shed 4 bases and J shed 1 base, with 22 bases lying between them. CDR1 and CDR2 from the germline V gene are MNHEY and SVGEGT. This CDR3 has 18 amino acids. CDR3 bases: TGTGCCAGCAGTTCGCCTCCCAGGGGCAACCATCCGAACACTGAAGCTTTCTTT. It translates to CASSSPPRGNHPNTEAFF.

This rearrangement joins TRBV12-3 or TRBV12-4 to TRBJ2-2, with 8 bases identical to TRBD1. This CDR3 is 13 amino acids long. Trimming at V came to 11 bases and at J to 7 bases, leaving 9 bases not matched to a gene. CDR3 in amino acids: CAGQGADDGELFF. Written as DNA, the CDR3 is TGTGCCGGCCAGGGGGCTGATGACGGGGAGCTGTTTTTT.

The CDR3 region has the DNA TGCGCCAGCAGCTTTAAGAGCGGGGGGCTCACAGATACGCAGTATTTT. Translating it yields CASSFKSGGLTDTQYF. The chain combines TRBV5-1 with TRBJ2-3, with 9 bases matching TRBD2. The CDR3 loop spans 16 amino acids. The germline CDR1 and CDR2 sequences are SGHRS and YFSETQ. With 2 bases clipped from V and 2 bases from J, the junction kept 6 bases outside the gene matches.

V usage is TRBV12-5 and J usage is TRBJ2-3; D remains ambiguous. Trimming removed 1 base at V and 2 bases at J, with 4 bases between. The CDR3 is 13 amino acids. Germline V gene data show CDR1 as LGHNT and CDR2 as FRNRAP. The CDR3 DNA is TGTGCTAGTGGTTTGGAAATCACAGATACGCAGTATTTT. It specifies CASGLEITDTQYF.

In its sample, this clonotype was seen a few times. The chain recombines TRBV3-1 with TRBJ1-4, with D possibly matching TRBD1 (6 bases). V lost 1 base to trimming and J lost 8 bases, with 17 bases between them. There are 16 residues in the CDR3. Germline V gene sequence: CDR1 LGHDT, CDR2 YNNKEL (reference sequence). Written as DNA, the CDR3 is TGTGCCAGCAGCCAAGGGACACAGGGTAGGAGCGAAAAACTGTTTTTT. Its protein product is CASSQGTQGRSEKLFF.